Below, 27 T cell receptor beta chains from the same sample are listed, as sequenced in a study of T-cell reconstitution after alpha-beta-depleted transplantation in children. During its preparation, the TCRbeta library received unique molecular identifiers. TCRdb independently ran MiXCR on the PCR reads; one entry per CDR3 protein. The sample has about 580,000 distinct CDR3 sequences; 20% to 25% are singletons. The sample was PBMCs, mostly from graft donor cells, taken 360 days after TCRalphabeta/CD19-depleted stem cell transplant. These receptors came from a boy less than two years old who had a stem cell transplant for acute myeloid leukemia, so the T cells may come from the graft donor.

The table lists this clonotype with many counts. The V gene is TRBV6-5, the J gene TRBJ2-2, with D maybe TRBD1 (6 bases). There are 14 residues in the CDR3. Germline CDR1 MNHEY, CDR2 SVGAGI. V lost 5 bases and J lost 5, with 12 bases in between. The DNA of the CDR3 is TGTGCCAGCAGTCTTCCACAGGGAACCGGGGAGCTGTTTTTT. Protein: CASSLPQGTGELFF.

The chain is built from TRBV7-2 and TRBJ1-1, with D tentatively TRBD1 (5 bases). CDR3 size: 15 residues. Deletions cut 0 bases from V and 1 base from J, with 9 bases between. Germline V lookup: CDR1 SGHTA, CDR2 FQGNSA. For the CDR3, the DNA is TGTGCCAGCAGCTTAGCGCGTGGGGCGAACACTGAAGCTTTCTTT. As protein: CASSLARGANTEAFF.

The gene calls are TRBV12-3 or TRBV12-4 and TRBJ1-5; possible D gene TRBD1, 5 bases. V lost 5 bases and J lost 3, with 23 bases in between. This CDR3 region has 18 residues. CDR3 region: CASSPGQGAQSNNQPQHF. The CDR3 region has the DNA TGTGCCAGCAGTCCCGGGCAGGGTGCCCAGAGTAACAATCAGCCCCAGCATTTT.

CDR3 in DNA: TGTGCCAGCAGCTTACTTCTCGCGACTAGCGGGGCAACAGATACGCAGTATTTT. Translating gives CASSLLLATSGATDTQYF. This chain connects TRBV6-5 to TRBJ2-3; 11 positions agree with TRBD2. CDR1 and CDR2 from the germline V gene are MNHEY and SVGAGI. The J segment lost 3 bases and the V segment lost 6 bases, leaving 14 bases of the junction unmatched. CDR3 length: 18 amino acids.

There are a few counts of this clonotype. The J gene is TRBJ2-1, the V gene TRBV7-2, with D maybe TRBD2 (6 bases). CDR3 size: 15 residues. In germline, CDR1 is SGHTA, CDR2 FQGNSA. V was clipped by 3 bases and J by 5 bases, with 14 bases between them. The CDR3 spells CASSFRLGDNNEQFF. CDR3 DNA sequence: TGTGCCAGCAGCTTCCGACTAGGAGATAACAATGAGCAGTTCTTC.

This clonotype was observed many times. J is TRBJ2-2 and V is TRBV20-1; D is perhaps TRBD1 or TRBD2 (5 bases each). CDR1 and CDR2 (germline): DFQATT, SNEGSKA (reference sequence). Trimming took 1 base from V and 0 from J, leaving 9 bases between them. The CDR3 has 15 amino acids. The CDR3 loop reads CSARGKGPNTGELFF. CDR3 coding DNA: TGCAGTGCTAGAGGAAAGGGACCGAACACCGGGGAGCTGTTTTTT.

As DNA, the CDR3 is TGTGCCAGCAGTCGAGCCTCGACAGGAGCTAACTATGGCTACACCTTC. Residues: CASSRASTGANYGYTF. This chain connects TRBV12-3 or TRBV12-4 to TRBJ1-2, with TRBD1 as a possible D gene (6 bases). The V gene lost 5 bases and the J gene lost 0 bases, with 16 bases spanning the gap. CDR3 length: 16 residues.

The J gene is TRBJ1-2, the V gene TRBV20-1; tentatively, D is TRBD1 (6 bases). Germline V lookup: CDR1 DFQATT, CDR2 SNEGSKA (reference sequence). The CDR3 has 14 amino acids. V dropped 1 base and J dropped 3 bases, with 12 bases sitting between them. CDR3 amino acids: CSARVWGQDYGYTF. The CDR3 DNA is TGCAGTGCTAGAGTGTGGGGGCAAGACTATGGCTACACCTTC.

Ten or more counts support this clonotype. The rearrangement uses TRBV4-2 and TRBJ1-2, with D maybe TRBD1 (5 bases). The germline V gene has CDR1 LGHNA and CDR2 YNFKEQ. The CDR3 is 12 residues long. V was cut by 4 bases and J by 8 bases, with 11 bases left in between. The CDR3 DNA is TGTGCCAGCAGCCGGGACGTCACAGGCTACACCTTC. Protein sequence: CASSRDVTGYTF.

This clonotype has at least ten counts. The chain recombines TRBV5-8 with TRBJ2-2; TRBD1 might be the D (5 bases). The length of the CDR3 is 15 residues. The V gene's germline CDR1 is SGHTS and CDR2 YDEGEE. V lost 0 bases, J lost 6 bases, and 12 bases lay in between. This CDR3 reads CASSLEGAAAGELFF. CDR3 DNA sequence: TGTGCCAGCAGCTTGGAAGGGGCGGCCGCCGGGGAGCTGTTTTTT.

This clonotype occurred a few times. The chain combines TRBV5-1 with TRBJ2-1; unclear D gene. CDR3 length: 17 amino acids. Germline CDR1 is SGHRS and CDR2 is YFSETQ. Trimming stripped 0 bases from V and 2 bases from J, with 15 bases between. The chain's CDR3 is CASSLDFAESPYNEQFF. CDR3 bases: TGCGCCAGCAGCTTGGATTTCGCGGAAAGCCCCTACAATGAGCAGTTCTTC. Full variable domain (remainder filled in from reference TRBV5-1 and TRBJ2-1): KAGVTQTPRYLIKTRGQQVTLSCSPISGHRSVSWYQQTPGQGLQFLFEYFSETQRNKGNFPGRFSGRQFSNSRSEMNVSTLELGDSALYLCASSLDFAESPYNEQFFGPGTRLTVL.

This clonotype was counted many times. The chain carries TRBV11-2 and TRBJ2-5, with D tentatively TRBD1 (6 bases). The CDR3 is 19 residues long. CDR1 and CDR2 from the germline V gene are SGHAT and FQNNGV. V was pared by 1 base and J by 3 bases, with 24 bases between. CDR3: CASSLGGPPGLREKETQYF. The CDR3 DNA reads TGTGCCAGCAGCTTAGGGGGGCCCCCAGGGTTGAGGGAGAAAGAGACCCAGTACTTC. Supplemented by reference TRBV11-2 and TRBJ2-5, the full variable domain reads EAGVAQSPRYKIIEKRQSVAFWCNPISGHATLYWYQQILGQGPKLLIQFQNNGVVDDSQLPKDRFSAERLKGVDSTLKIQPAKLEDSAVYLCASSLGGPPGLREKETQYFGPGTRLLVL.

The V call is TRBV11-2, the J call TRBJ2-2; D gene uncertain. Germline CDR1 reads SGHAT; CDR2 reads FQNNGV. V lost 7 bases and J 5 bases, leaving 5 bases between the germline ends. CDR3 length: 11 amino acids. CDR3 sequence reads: CASTLTGELFF. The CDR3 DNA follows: TGTGCCAGCACATTAACCGGGGAGCTGTTTTTT. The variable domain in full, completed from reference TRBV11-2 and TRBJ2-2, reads EAGVAQSPRYKIIEKRQSVAFWCNPISGHATLYWYQQILGQGPKLLIQFQNNGVVDDSQLPKDRFSAERLKGVDSTLKIQPAKLEDSAVYLCASTLTGELFFGEGSRLTVL.

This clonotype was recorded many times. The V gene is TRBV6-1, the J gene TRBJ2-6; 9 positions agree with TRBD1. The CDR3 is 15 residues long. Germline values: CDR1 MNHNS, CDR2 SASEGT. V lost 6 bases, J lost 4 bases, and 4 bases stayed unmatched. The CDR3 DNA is TGTGCCAGCAGCCGGGACAGGGCCGGGGCCAACGTCCTGACTTTC. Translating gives CASSRDRAGANVLTF.

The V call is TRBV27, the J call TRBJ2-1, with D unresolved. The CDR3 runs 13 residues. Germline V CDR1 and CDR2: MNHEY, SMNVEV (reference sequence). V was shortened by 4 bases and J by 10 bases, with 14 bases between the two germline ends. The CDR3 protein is CASSSSDGGEQFF. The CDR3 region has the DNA TGTGCCAGCAGTTCCTCCGACGGCGGCGAGCAGTTCTTC.

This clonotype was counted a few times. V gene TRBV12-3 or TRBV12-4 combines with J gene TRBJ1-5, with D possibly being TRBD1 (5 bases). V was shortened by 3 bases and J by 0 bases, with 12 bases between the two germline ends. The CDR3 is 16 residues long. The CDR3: CASSLTLTVSNQPQHF. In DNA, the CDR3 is TGTGCCAGCAGTTTGACCCTGACAGTTAGCAATCAGCCCCAGCATTTT.

CDR3: CASFLVKNTEAFF. The CDR3 coding sequence is TGTGCCAGTTTCCTGGTTAAGAACACTGAAGCTTTCTTT. The rearrangement joins TRBV6-6 to TRBJ1-1, with D hard to call. Germline V CDR1 and CDR2: MNHNY, SVGAGI (reference sequence). The CDR3 is 13 amino acids. V was trimmed by 9 bases and J by 1 base, leaving 12 bases between them.

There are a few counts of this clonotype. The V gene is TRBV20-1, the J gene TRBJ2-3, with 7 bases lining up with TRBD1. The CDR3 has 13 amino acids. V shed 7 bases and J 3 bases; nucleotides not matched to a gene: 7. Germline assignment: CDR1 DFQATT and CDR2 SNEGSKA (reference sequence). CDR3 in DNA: TGCAGTGGCTGGCAGGGGGAAACAGATACGCAGTATTTT. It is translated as CSGWQGETDTQYF.

CDR3 coding DNA: TGTGCCAGCAACATAGCGGGGAGTGAGACCCAGTACTTC. This encodes CASNIAGSETQYF. The chain joins TRBV9 to TRBJ2-5, with TRBD2 matching 8 bases. The CDR3 is made up of 13 amino acids. Germline V gene data show CDR1 as SGDLS and CDR2 as YYNGEE. With V trimmed by 6 bases and J by 5 bases, 6 bases remained unmatched.

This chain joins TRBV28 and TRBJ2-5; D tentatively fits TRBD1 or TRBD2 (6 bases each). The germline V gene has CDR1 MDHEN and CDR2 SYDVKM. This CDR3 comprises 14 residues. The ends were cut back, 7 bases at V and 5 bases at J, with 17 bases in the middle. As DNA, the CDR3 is TGTGCCAGCATTGCGGGAACAGGGAGGGAGACCCAGTACTTC. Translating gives CASIAGTGRETQYF.

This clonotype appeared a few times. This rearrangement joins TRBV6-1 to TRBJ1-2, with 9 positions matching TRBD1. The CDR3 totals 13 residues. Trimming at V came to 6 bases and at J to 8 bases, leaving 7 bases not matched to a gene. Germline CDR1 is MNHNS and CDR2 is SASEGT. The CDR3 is CASRPRDRDGYTF. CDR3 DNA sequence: TGTGCCAGCAGACCGCGGGACAGGGACGGCTACACCTTC.

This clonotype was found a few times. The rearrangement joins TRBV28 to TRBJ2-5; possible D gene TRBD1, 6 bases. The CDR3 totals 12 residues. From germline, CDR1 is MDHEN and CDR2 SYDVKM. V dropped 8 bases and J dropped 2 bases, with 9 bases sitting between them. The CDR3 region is CASSDRQETQYF. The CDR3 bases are TGTGCCAGCTCGGACAGACAAGAGACCCAGTACTTC.

CDR3 residues: CASSQSSGELFF. In DNA form, the CDR3 reads TGCGCCAGCAGCCAGAGTTCCGGGGAGCTGTTTTTT. The V gene is TRBV4-3, the J gene TRBJ2-2; D gene uncertain. Trimming took 3 bases from V and 6 from J, leaving 5 bases between them. Germline CDR1 is LGHNA and CDR2 is YSLEER. This CDR3 spans 12 amino acids.

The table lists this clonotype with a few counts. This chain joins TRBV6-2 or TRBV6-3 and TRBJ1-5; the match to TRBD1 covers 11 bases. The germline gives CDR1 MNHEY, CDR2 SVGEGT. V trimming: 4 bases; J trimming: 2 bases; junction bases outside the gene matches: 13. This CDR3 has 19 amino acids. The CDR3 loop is CASSSTPGWTGGGNQPQHF. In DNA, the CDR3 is TGTGCCAGCAGTTCCACGCCGGGTTGGACAGGGGGCGGCAATCAGCCCCAGCATTTT.

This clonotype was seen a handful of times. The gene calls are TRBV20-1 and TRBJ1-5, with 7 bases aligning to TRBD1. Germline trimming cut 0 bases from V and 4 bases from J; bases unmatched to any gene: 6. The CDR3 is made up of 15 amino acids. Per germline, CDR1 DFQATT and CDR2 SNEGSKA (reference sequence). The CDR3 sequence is CSAREAGQVNQPQHF. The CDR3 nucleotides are TGCAGTGCTAGAGAGGCAGGACAGGTAAATCAGCCCCAGCATTTT.

The CDR3: CASSLFPAAGLLSNGYNEQFF. The CDR3 coding sequence is TGTGCCAGCAGCTTATTTCCTGCGGCAGGTCTTCTTTCCAACGGCTACAATGAGCAGTTCTTC. The chain carries TRBV7-6 and TRBJ2-1, with no clear D. The length of the CDR3 is 21 residues. V dropped 2 bases and J dropped 3 bases, with 29 bases sitting between them. Germline CDR1 reads SGHVS; CDR2 reads FNYEAQ.

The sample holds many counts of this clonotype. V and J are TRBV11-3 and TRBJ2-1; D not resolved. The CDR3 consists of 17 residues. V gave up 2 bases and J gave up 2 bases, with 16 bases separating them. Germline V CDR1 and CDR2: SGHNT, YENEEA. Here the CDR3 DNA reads TGTGCCAGCAGCTTAAGCCTTCTAGGCGGCACCTACAATGAGCAGTTCTTC. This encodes CASSLSLLGGTYNEQFF.